This T cell receptor (beta chain) emerged from a study of coeliac disease (dated by TCRdb to 2021 to 2024). For context, the study as a whole: Each coeliac patient fell into one of three classes: newly diagnosed active disease, refractory coeliac disease type I, or disease kept under control by a gluten-free diet. TRB sequencing worked for samples from roughly 27 subjects, and these included 24 paired bulk unsorted intraepithelial and lamina propria cell samples. The goal was to describe the TR repertoires of small intestinal T cells in active coeliac disease, in refractory type I coeliac disease, and in coeliac disease treated with a gluten-free diet. High-resolution HLA typing was unavailable, so biased TRBV7-2 usage was queried as a proof of principle. The full study included about 30 patients: some 22 with serologically confirmed coeliac disease and 8 controls with non-small intestinal disorders. Next-generation sequencing of rearranged TRB and TRG CDR3 regions was applied to small intestinal lymphocyte fractions from coeliac and non-coeliac patients. General study outcomes and caveats: Lower clonality than in controls was observed in the TRB and TRG repertoires of active coeliac intraepithelial and lamina propria samples, suggesting that diverse T cells were recruited. Published gliadin-specific TRB sequences appeared in 9 of 18 coeliac lamina propria samples but only 1 of 6 controls. TRB repertoires were mostly private, with most amino acid sequences found in only one sample, and V-gene usage showed no significant difference between disease groups. Cross-contamination between compartments was possible, because separating intraepithelial cells from lamina propria cells did not produce high-purity fractions. The authors judged the approach to be unsuitable for unbiased detection of gliadin-specific T cells, because gliadin-specific T cells are scarce and rarely shared between patients.

In the case of this clone: Its antigen remains unidentified. The input lacks base qualities; no much larger clone sits a single base away.

The CDR3 holds 16 amino acids from the cysteine to the phenylalanine. The kept DNA is CDR3 alone, 48 bases in frame from the first base. V lost 1 base and J lost 5 bases, and the count of bases not matched to a germline gene is 9. CDR1 and CDR2 (LGHNA, YSLEER) derive from the germline V gene. Aliquots of 500,000 cells were frozen in DMSO/FBS in liquid nitrogen, and a single aliquot per fraction was used for sequencing. Endoscopy and small intestinal biopsy were performed in all 30 or so patients in the study. Once intraepithelial cells had been isolated, the leftover biopsy tissue was digested with collagenase to release lamina propria cells. Genomic DNA was extracted from frozen unsorted cell fractions with the Qiagen DNeasy blood extraction kit. The method was the immunoSEQ multiplex PCR assay. The TR loci were subjected to amplification by multiplexed PCR, for which V gene segments served as targets of the forward primers and J gene segments as targets of the reverse primers. The amplified CDR3 regions were sequenced using the Illumina HiSeq System. Per the original workflow: Closely related reads were merged with a nearest-neighbour algorithm so that PCR and sequencing errors were removed and data were collapsed into unique sequences. Repertoires were summarised in terms of clonality and T cell density, with T cell density defined as TR molecules per amount of genomic DNA input. CDR3 amino acid sequences present in at least 80% of unsorted samples were defined as public TRs and were then tested for differential abundance between coeliac and control samples. Each lamina propria sample was queried against a list of 218 published gliadin-specific TRB sequences. Differences in clonality and density between disease groups were tested by Kruskal-Wallis tests, followed by Dunn post-tests. Here the immuneACCESS table is served through TCRdb, limited to in-frame sequences with V and J called. Missing clones are a known gap in these copies; in checked studies unresolved V genes cover under half, and the rest lacks a known reason. D and trimming come from the DNA, and the V and J calls and clone size come from that table. In this sample the table shows 6,000 to 8,000 clones, roughly 63% of which occur a single time. The top ten constitute about 3% of the sample.

Sequenced input: lamina propria lymphocytes from the gut. What the cell subset or site label conveys for this sample: lamina propria cell (LPC) fraction of small intestinal biopsy. The chain is made from TRBV4-3 and TRBJ2-7; TRBD2 agrees with 9 junctional bases. This TCR was sampled from a woman aged 55 to 70 with active celiac disease. CDR3 protein: CASSQVGGRALHEQYF. The sequenced DNA: TGCGCCAGCAGCCAAGTAGGCGGGAGGGCCCTCCACGAGCAGTACTTC.